This TCR beta chain appears in the sequencing data of a study of Ad26.COV2.S vaccination and SARS-CoV-2 variants (dated by TCRdb to the early 2020s). About the study as a whole: Donors in the vaccine arm were drawn from COV1001, a phase I-IIa trial of Ad26.COV2.S in healthy adults that was multicentre, randomized, double-blind and placebo-controlled. Sequencing of the TCRbeta repertoire served to evaluate the specificity and breadth of SARS-CoV-2-reactive T cell receptors following Ad26.COV2.S vaccination. The TCR-sequenced set comprised approximately 32 samples: some 20 Ad26.COV2.S vaccine recipients, 5 placebo recipients and 8 SARS-CoV-2 convalescent individuals. Investigators did not know the trial group allocation while performing experiments and assessing outcomes. Trial participants were randomized into five groups of five, in which low-dose or high-dose Ad26.COV2.S was given once or twice, or placebo was given on both occasions. Ad26.COV2.S was given intramuscularly at 5x10^10 or 1x10^11 viral particles, as a single shot or as two shots 56 days apart.

The immunoSEQ Assay was the method used to sequence TCRbeta CDR3 regions. After extraction, genomic DNA underwent amplification by bias-controlled multiplex PCR, followed by high-throughput sequencing. Regarding the original processing steps: To quantify the absolute abundance of each unique TCRbeta CDR3 region, sequences were collapsed and filtered. T cell fraction was estimated by normalizing TCRbeta template counts to usable DNA, which was measured by amplifying reference genes present in all nucleated cells. Repertoire TCRs were annotated as SARS-CoV-2-specific when V gene, CDR3 amino acid sequence and J gene were exactly matched to a known reactive TCR set. The reference SARS-CoV-2 TCR set was obtained from MIRA and was filtered for enrichment in COVID-19-positive ImmuneCODE repertoires, whereby public or cross-reactive TCRs were removed. Using the MIRA antigens, annotated TCRs were further analysed by specific ORF or by position within an ORF. Breadth was defined as annotated unique rearrangements over total unique productive rearrangements; depth was the summed frequency of those rearrangements. Two-sided Wilcoxon rank-sum tests were applied when comparing TCR breadth between groups. This is the immuneACCESS table as TCRdb keeps it, with only in-frame sequences that have V and J called. A part of the clones is gone; compared with another copy, unresolved V genes explain less than half, and the rest is unexplained. V, J and clone size were drawn from that table, and D and trimming were deduced from the DNA. This sample lists some 240,000 clones; roughly 85% were detected once. The ten largest clonotypes hold roughly 3% of the sample.

The paper as a whole reports these results and caveats: Comparing responses between vaccine doses or regimens was not something the study was powered to do. Comparable non-spike TCR breadth was observed between vaccine and placebo recipients, consistent with only spike being contained in the vaccine. After vaccination, spike-specific CD8+ and CD4+ T cell responses were reported to show substantial breadth. The authors noted that total T cell responses may have been underestimated by the TCR breadth and depth analyses. Ad26.COV2.S recipients had higher spike-specific TCR breadth than placebo recipients (P = 0.0014).

In the case of this clone: The clone's antigen remains unknown. No base quality values were provided; no much bigger clone lies one nucleotide off.

The treatment or condition label of this sample denotes: 15 to 20 received Ad26.COV2.S at low or high dose, single or two shots; 5 received placebo; per-sample allocation not given. Repertoires of vaccine and placebo recipients were sequenced from samples collected on day 63 after the first injection. In Cohort 1b, more than 20 adults aged 18-55 years were enrolled at a single site in Boston, USA, between 29 July and 7 August 2020. Ad26.COV2.S was a replication-incompetent adenovirus type 26 vector expressing a prefusion-stabilized SARS-CoV-2 spike protein from the original Wuhan strain. Relative to germline, V is 5 bases shorter and J is 5 bases shorter, with 18 bases between their ends. From the cysteine up to the phenylalanine, the CDR3 has a length of 15 residues. Just CDR3 DNA is preserved here, 45 bases in frame from base 1. CDR1 and CDR2 are read off the germline V gene (reference sequence) as PRHDT and FYEKMQ.

The chain joins TRBV13 to TRBJ2-5, with a tentative D gene TRBD2 over 7 matching bases. The material sequenced was peripheral blood, taken in a trial of Ad26.COV2.S vaccine versus placebo. The clonotype was recovered from a person aged 18-65 years who received the Ad26.COV2.S COVID-19 vaccine or a placebo. The nucleotide sequence is given as TGTGCCAGCAGCCCCTATAGGGGGGGCCTGGAGACCCAGTACTTC. Translation gives CASSPYRGGLETQYF.